This T cell receptor beta chain was obtained from a study of blood T cell repertoires in COVID-19. Overall study: From the United States, Italy and Spain came samples of acute and convalescent COVID-19.

In its sample, this clone was seen a few times. The CDR3 has 14 residues. The V gene's germline CDR1 is SGHRS and CDR2 YFSETQ. Trimming left V 4 bases short and J 2 bases short, with 13 bases between. Clones were sequenced by immunoSEQ multiplex PCR, and TCRdb holds only the in-frame ones, with some missing. The profile covers approximately 290,000 clones, with approximately 89% appearing a single time and 11% taken by the ten largest. The sequence came from a woman between 25 and 40 years old with COVID-19, enrolled during active disease. Sequencing used peripheral blood. The chain employs TRBV5-1 and TRBJ2-7; maybe TRBD1 (6 bases). The CDR3 DNA sequence: TGCGCCAGCAGCCCCGGGACACAGACCTACGAGCAGTACTTC. Its translation is CASSPGTQTYEQYF.